The present TCR beta chain was sequenced within a study of blood T cell repertoires in COVID-19 (dated by TCRdb to 2018 to 2020). Background on the whole study: Samples from collaborators originated in the United States, Italy and Spain and spanned both the acute and convalescent phases of COVID-19. The material from the prospective study consisted of cDNA or gDNA derived from T cells, B-cell-depleted T cells, or PBMCs. The sample metadata nearly always contained a de-identified subject ID, COVID-19 status, age in years and sex. The repertoires were released in a freely available public database intended as a resource for research on the immune response to SARS-CoV-2. The dataset comprised deeply sampled blood TCRbeta repertoires from subjects exposed to, actively infected with, or recovered from COVID-19. The samples were drawn from the first 160 participants of the ongoing ImmuneRACE study and from roughly 1,300 subjects provided by 6 global collaborators. Where available, HLA class I and class II types were taken from metadata supplied by the sample provider and were not determined by assay-based typing.

At one collaborating source in Seattle, patients were enrolled during active infection and were followed longitudinally through the course of disease. Whole blood was collected in K2EDTA tubes by collaborating institutions according to the institutions' own protocols. Collaborator samples were shipped for TCRbeta analysis as frozen whole blood, isolated PBMCs, or DNA extracted from either sample type. The immunoSEQ Assay, a bias-controlled multiplex PCR, was used to amplify TCRbeta CDR3 regions from genomic DNA. As for the authors' bioinformatics: The number of nucleated cells in each sample was estimated from the amplification of reference gene primers within the assay. Sequence reads were collapsed and filtered to measure the absolute abundance of every unique TCRbeta CDR3 rearrangement. For each sample, productive Simpson clonality was calculated as the square root of Simpson's diversity index across productive rearrangements. Sourced from immuneACCESS, this table was stored by TCRdb with only in-frame sequences that have V and J called. A share of the clones is absent; for the studies checked, an unresolved V gene accounts for under half, and the remainder has no known explanation. The V and J calls and clone size were taken over from that table, and D and trimming were inferred from the DNA. The sample table holds a few hundred thousand clones, of which roughly nine tenths were seen once. Roughly 11% of the sample lies in the top ten.

Summary of the overall study and its limitations: Clinical and demographic metadata were provided uncurated, with the amount varying by source and participant.

Clipping removes 6 bases from V and 5 bases from J, with 4 as the unmatched junction base count. CDR3 length: 13 amino acids, cysteine to phenylalanine. The CDR3 DNA has 39 bases and is translated from base 1. As encoded in the germline V gene, CDR1 is WSHSY while CDR2 is SAAADI. To note about this clone: It lacks a known antigen. No clone much larger than this one lies a single base away; base qualities are absent.

Recombination linked TRBV10-2 to TRBJ1-5, with 7 bases aligning to TRBD1. This TCR was recovered from a woman aged 25 to 39 with COVID-19, enrolled during active disease. Sequencing input: peripheral blood. The CDR3 reads CASSDGQDQPQHF. The DNA is as follows: TGCGCCAGCAGCGATGGACAGGATCAGCCCCAGCATTTT.